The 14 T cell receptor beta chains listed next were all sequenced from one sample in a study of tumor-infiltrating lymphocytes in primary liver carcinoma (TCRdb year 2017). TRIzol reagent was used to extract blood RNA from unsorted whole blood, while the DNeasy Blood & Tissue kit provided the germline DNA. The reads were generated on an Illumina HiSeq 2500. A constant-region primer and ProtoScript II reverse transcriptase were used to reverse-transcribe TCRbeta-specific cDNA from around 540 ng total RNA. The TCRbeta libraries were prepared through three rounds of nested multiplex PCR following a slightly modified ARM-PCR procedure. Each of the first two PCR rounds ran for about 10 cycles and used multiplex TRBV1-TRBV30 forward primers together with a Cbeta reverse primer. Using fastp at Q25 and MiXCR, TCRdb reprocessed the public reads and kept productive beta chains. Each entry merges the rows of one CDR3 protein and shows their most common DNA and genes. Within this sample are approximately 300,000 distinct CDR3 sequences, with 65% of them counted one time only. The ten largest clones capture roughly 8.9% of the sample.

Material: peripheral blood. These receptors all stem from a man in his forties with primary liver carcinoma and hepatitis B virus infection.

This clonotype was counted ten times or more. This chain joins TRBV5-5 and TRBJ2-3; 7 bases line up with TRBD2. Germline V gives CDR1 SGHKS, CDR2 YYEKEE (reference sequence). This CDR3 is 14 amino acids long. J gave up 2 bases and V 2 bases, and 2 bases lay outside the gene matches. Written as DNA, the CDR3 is TGTGCCAGCAGCTTCGGGGGGATCACAGATACGCAGTATTTT. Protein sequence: CASSFGGITDTQYF.

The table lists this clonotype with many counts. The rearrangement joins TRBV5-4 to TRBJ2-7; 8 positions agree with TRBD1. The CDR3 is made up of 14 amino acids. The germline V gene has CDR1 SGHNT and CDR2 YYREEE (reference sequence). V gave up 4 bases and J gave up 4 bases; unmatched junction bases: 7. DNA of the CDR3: TGTGCCAGCAGCCTAGGACAGGGCGGGTACGAGCAGTACTTC. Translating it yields CASSLGQGGYEQYF.

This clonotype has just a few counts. CDR3 nucleotide sequence: TGTGCCAGCAGTTTGACAGGGACAGATACGCAGTATTTT. Its protein product is CASSLTGTDTQYF. This chain connects TRBV5-4 to TRBJ2-3, with 7 bases matching TRBD1. Germline CDR1 reads SGHNT; CDR2 reads YYREEE (reference sequence). The trim removed 5 bases at V and 3 bases at J, leaving 3 bases unmatched. The CDR3 is 13 residues long.

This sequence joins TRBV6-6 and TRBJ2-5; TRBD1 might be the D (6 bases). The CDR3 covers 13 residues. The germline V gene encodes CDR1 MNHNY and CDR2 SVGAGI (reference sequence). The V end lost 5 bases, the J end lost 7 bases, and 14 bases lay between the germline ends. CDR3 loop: CASSPNRVRTQYF. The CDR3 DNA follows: TGTGCCAGCAGTCCGAACAGGGTTCGGACCCAGTACTTC.

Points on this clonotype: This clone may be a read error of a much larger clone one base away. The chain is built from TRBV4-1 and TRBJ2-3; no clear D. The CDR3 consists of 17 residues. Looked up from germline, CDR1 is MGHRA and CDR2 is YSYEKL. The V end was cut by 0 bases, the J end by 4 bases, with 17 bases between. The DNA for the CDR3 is TGCGCCAGCAGCCAAGAAGGCCCGAAAGGGAACGCAGATACGCAGTATTTT. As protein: CASSQEGPKGNADTQYF.

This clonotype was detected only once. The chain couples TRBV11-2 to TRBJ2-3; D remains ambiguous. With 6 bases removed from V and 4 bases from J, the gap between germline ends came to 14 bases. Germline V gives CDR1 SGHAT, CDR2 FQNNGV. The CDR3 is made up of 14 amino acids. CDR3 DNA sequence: TGTGCCAGCAGTATTAGGCGTCAACCAGATACGCAGTATTTT. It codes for CASSIRRQPDTQYF.

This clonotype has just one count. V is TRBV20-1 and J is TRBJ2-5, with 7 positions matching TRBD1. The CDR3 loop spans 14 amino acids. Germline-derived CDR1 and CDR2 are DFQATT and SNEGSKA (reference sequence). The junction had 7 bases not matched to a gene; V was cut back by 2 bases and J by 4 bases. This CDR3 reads CSARPDRVGETQYF. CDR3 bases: TGCAGTGCTAGACCCGACAGGGTCGGAGAGACCCAGTACTTC.

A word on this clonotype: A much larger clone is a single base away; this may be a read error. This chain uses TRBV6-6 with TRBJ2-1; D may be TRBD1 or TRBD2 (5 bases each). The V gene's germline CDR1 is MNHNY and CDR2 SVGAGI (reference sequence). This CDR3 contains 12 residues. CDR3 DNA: TGTGCCAGCCGGGGATGGGGCAATGAGCAGCTCTTC. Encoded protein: CASRGWGNEQLF.

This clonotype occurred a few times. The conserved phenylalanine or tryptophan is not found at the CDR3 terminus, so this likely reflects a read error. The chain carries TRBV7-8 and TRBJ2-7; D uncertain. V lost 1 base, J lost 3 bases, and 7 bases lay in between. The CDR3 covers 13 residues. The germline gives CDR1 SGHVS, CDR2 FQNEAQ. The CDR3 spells CASSLVRSYEQYL. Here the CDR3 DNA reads TGTGCCAGCAGCTTAGTCAGGAGCTACGAGCAGTACCTC.

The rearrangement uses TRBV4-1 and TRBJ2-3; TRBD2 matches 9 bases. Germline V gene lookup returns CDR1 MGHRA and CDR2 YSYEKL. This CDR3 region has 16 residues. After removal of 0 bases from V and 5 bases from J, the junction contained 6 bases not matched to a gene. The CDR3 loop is CASSQDPSGIRDTQYF. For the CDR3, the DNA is TGCGCCAGCAGCCAAGATCCTAGCGGGATTAGAGATACGCAGTATTTT.

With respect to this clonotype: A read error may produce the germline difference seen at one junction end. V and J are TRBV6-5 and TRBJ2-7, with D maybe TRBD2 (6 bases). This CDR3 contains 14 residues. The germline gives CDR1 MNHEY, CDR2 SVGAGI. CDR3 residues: CASSYGGSSYEHYF. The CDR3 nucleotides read TGTGCCAGCAGTTACGGGGGGAGCTCCTATGAGCATTACTTC.

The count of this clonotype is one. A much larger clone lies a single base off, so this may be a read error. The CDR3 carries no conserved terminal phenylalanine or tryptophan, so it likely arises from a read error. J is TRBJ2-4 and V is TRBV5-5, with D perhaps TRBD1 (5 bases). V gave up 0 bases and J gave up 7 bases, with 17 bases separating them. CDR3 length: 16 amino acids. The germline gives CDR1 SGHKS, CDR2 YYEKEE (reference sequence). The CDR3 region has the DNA TGTGCCAGCAGCTTGGCTGCAGGTGGACATAGGAACATTCAGTACTCC. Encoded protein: CASSLAAGGHRNIQYS.

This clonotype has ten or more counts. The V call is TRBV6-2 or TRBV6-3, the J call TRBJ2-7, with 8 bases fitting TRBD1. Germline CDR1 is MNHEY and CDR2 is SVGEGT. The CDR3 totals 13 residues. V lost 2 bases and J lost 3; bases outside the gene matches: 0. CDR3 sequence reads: CASSYTGGYEQYF. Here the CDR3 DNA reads TGTGCCAGCAGTTACACAGGGGGCTACGAGCAGTACTTC.

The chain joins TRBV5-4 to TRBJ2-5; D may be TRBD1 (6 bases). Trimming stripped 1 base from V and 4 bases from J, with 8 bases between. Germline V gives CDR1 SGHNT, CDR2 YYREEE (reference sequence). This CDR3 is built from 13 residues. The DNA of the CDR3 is TGTGCCAGCAGCTTGAAAGGGGGAGAGACCCAGTACTTC. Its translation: CASSLKGGETQYF.